The 21 T cell receptor beta chains presented below share a single source sample, sequenced in a study of beta chain features in type 1 diabetes. cDNA synthesis used the whole RNA isolate, giving expressed TCRB sequences. The table came from immunoSEQ multiplex PCR; TCRdb's copy has only in-frame clones and leaves some out. The sample lists 430,000 or so clones, over 10% occurring once. The material sequenced was naive CD4+ T cells from blood. Source of these receptors: a woman between 18 and 30 years old in good health.

In its sample, this clone was seen a few times. V usage is TRBV7-9 and J usage is TRBJ1-3; D ambiguous. This CDR3 has 12 amino acids. V was cut by 1 base and J by 4 bases, with 2 bases left in between. Looked up from germline, CDR1 is SEHNR and CDR2 is FQNEAQ (reference sequence). The DNA for the CDR3 is TGTGCCAGCAGCTTAGAGGGAAACACCATATATTTT. Protein product: CASSLEGNTIYF.

Only a few counts were recorded for this clone. V and J are TRBV29-1 and TRBJ2-5, with a tentative D call TRBD2 (6 bases). Germline loops: CDR1 SQVTM, CDR2 ANQGSEA. CDR3 length: 14 amino acids. V shed 6 bases and J shed 5 bases, with 19 bases lying between them. As DNA, the CDR3 is TGCAGCGTCGCCCCCGGAGGGAGTTGGGAGACCCAGTACTTC. Translated: CSVAPGGSWETQYF.

CDR3 sequence reads: CASSVRFGESTDTQYF. DNA for the CDR3: TGTGCCAGCAGCGTACGTTTTGGGGAAAGCACAGATACGCAGTATTTT. The chain links TRBV9 to TRBJ2-3; D call uncertain. Trimming pared 1 base from V and 0 bases from J, leaving 12 bases between. Germline CDR1 reads SGDLS; CDR2 reads YYNGEE. This CDR3 has 16 residues.

This clone was seen a handful of times. The chain combines TRBV5-5 with TRBJ2-3; D call uncertain. The length of the CDR3 is 14 residues. The germline gives CDR1 SGHKS, CDR2 YYEKEE (reference sequence). The germline V and J ends were trimmed by 4 bases and 4 bases, with 13 bases remaining between them. The CDR3 spells CASSPWASADTQYF. The CDR3 DNA reads TGTGCCAGCAGCCCCTGGGCCTCGGCAGATACGCAGTATTTT. The full variable domain, in which reference TRBV5-5 and TRBJ2-3 provide the parts outside the CDR3, is DAGVTQSPTHLIKTRGQQVTLRCSPISGHKSVSWYQQVLGQGPQFIFQYYEKEERGRGNFPDRFSARQFPNYSSELNVNALLLGDSALYLCASSPWASADTQYFGPGTRLTVL.

This clone came up a few times. This sequence joins TRBV4-2 and TRBJ2-7; TRBD2 might be the D (5 bases). This CDR3 comprises 15 residues. V gave up 0 bases and J gave up 3 bases, with 12 bases separating them. From germline, CDR1 is LGHNA and CDR2 YNFKEQ. The CDR3: CASSQDLSGVYEQYF. The CDR3 DNA reads as TGTGCCAGCAGCCAAGACCTTTCCGGGGTCTACGAGCAGTACTTC.

This clone was observed a few times. The CDR3 here is CATSRDWQNTDTQYF. CDR3 in DNA: TGTGCCACCAGCAGGGACTGGCAGAACACAGATACGCAGTATTTT. V usage is TRBV15 and J usage is TRBJ2-3, with D possibly being TRBD2 (5 bases). The V and J ends lost 3 bases and 2 bases respectively, with 12 bases between them. The CDR3 is made up of 15 amino acids. The V gene's germline CDR1 is LNHNV and CDR2 YYDKDF (reference sequence).

This clone was observed a few times. One end of the junction is discordant with germline, which a read error may explain. The V call is TRBV29-1, the J call TRBJ1-2, with D possibly TRBD1 on 6 matching bases. The CDR3 sequence is 15 residues long. The germline CDR1 and CDR2 sequences are SQVTM and ANQGSEA. The CDR3 spells CSAEFRDTRHYGYTF. DNA of the CDR3: TGCAGCGCTGAATTCCGGGACACTAGACACTATGGCTACACCTTC. Combining the CDR3 with reference TRBV29-1 and TRBJ1-2 gives the whole variable domain SAVISQKPSRDICQRGTSLTIQCQVDSQVTMMFWYRQQPGQSLTLIATANQGSEATYESGFVIDKFPISRPNLTFSTLTVSNMSPEDSSIYLCSAEFRDTRHYGYTFGSGTRLTVV.

The chain has TRBV4-3 and TRBJ2-4, with TRBD1 matching over 9 bases. The CDR3 is made up of 17 amino acids. The J segment lost 5 bases and the V segment lost 0 bases, leaving 8 bases of the junction unmatched. The germline V gene has CDR1 LGHNA and CDR2 YSLEER. The CDR3 DNA reads TGCGCCAGCAGCCAAGATTGGGGGACAGGGCCCCAAAACATTCAGTACTTC. This translates into CASSQDWGTGPQNIQYF.

This clone was found a few times. The chain couples TRBV6-6 to TRBJ1-1; weak D call: TRBD1 (6 bases). The CDR3 has 14 residues. The V end was cut by 6 bases, the J end by 4 bases, with 15 bases between. CDR1 and CDR2 (germline): MNHNY, SVGAGI (reference sequence). CDR3 sequence (DNA): TGTGCCAGCAGATTTACAGGGATAGGCACTGAAGCTTTCTTT. Translating gives CASRFTGIGTEAFF.

This clone occurred a few times. The chain links TRBV4-3 to TRBJ1-5; D ambiguous. V was pared by 0 bases and J by 4 bases, with 16 bases between. Looked up from germline, CDR1 is LGHNA and CDR2 is YSLEER. This CDR3 is 17 amino acids long. The CDR3 region has the DNA TGCGCCAGCAGCCAAGACATCTTTCGGGCCGTAAATCAGCCCCAGCATTTT. This gives the protein CASSQDIFRAVNQPQHF.

V and J are TRBV21-1 and TRBJ1-2; the table's D call, TRBD1, has no DNA check behind it. TRBV21-1 corresponds to a pseudogene. CDR3 length: 15 amino acids. CDR3 DNA sequence: TGTGCCAGCAGCAAGAAAGGGACAGGGGGAAGTGGCTACACCTTC. Translated: CASSKKGTGGSGYTF.

V usage is TRBV21-1 and J usage is TRBJ2-7; the DNA was not used to check the table's D call, TRBD1. TRBV21-1 is a pseudogene segment. The CDR3 consists of 14 residues. Here the CDR3 reads CASSPGQGSYEQYF. In nucleotides, the CDR3 is TGTGCCAGTTCCCCGGGACAGGGATCCTACGAGCAGTACTTC.

CDR3 sequence (DNA): TGTGCCACCAGCAGAGGAACAGGGAAGCAGCCCCAGCATTTT. It specifies CATSRGTGKQPQHF. The chain employs TRBV15 and TRBJ1-5, with a possible D match to TRBD1 (6 bases). CDR1 and CDR2 (germline): LNHNV, YYDKDF (reference sequence). Between the trimmed V and J ends, which lost 1 base and 7 bases, there was a span of 11 bases. This CDR3 contains 14 residues. The full variable domain, rest sourced from reference TRBV15 and TRBJ1-5, is DAMVIQNPRYQVTQFGKPVTLSCSQTLNHNVMYWYQQKSSQAPKLLFHYYDKDFNNEADTPDNFQSRRPNTSFCFLDIRSPGLGDTAMYLCATSRGTGKQPQHFGDGTRLSIL.

The CDR3 nucleotides are TGTGCCAGCACCGAACTAGCGGGAGGCACAGATACGCAGTATTTT. Translated: CASTELAGGTDTQYF. This chain uses TRBV9 with TRBJ2-3; 11 bases agree with TRBD2. This CDR3 is built from 15 residues. CDR1 is SGDLS and CDR2 is YYNGEE in the germline V gene. V shed 6 bases, J shed 1 base, and the junction held 4 bases outside the gene matches.

In its sample, this clone was seen a few times. The rearrangement links TRBV11-2 to TRBJ2-5; D not certain. Trimming removed 5 bases at V and 0 bases at J, with 7 bases between. The V gene's germline CDR1 is SGHAT and CDR2 FQNNGV. The CDR3 extends over 13 amino acids. The CDR3 bases are TGTGCCAGCAGCGGCAGCCACCAAGAGACCCAGTACTTC. Residues: CASSGSHQETQYF.

This clone was detected only once. This chain joins TRBV5-1 and TRBJ2-3, with D uncertain. Per the germline V gene, CDR1 is SGHRS and CDR2 is YFSETQ. This CDR3 comprises 14 residues. Trimming stripped 0 bases from V and 4 bases from J, with 9 bases between. Here the CDR3 reads CASSLGSAPDTQYF. The DNA for the CDR3 is TGCGCCAGCAGCTTGGGGTCTGCCCCAGATACGCAGTATTTT.

The rearrangement links TRBV7-9 to TRBJ1-2, with 8 bases aligning to TRBD1. With 7 bases clipped from V and 1 base from J, the junction kept 11 bases outside the gene matches. The CDR3 spans 16 residues. Germline V gene lookup returns CDR1 SEHNR and CDR2 FQNEAQ (reference sequence). In DNA, the CDR3 is TGTGCCAGCAATCCCCTTCAGGGGGCGCGTAACTATGGCTACACCTTC. It translates to CASNPLQGARNYGYTF.

The sample holds one count of this clone. The V call is TRBV5-6, the J call TRBJ1-2; 7 nucleotides match TRBD1. J was trimmed by 4 bases and V by 4 bases; bases with no gene match: 16. Germline CDR1 SGHDT, CDR2 YYEEEE. CDR3 length equals 17 residues. The CDR3 DNA is TGTGCCAGCAGCCTGACTTACTCGGGACAGTCTATCTATGGCTACACCTTC. This translates into CASSLTYSGQSIYGYTF.

The chain carries TRBV9 and TRBJ2-1; D is undetermined. Germline V gene lookup returns CDR1 SGDLS and CDR2 YYNGEE. The CDR3 covers 13 residues. Trimming removed 5 bases from V and 5 bases from J, with 11 bases in between. In DNA form, the CDR3 reads TGTGCCAGCAGTCTCACAGCTCACAATGAGCAGTTCTTC. As protein: CASSLTAHNEQFF.

This clone was detected a few times. This chain uses TRBV30 with TRBJ2-7, with D possibly being TRBD2 (5 bases). This CDR3 has 14 residues. V was shortened by 0 bases and J by 7 bases, with 16 bases between the two germline ends. The V gene's germline CDR1 is GTSNPN and CDR2 SVGIG (reference sequence). In nucleotides, the CDR3 is TGTGCCTGGAGTGTTTGGCGGGCCCCTGGGGAGCAGTACTTC. As protein: CAWSVWRAPGEQYF. Full variable domain (outside the CDR3, taken from reference TRBV30 and TRBJ2-7): SQTIHQWPATLVQPVGSPLSLECTVEGTSNPNLYWYRQAAGRGLQLLFYSVGIGQISSEVPQNLSASRPQDRQFILSSKKLLLSDSGFYLCAWSVWRAPGEQYFGPGTRLTVT.

The CDR3 DNA sequence: TGTGCCAGCAGTTACCTAGCGGGCACAGATACGCAGTATTTT. It yields the protein CASSYLAGTDTQYF. The rearrangement joins TRBV6-6 to TRBJ2-3, with 7 bases lining up with TRBD2. Germline loops: CDR1 MNHNY, CDR2 SVGAGI (reference sequence). This CDR3 region has 14 residues. With 2 bases clipped from V and 1 base from J, the junction kept 0 bases outside the gene matches.